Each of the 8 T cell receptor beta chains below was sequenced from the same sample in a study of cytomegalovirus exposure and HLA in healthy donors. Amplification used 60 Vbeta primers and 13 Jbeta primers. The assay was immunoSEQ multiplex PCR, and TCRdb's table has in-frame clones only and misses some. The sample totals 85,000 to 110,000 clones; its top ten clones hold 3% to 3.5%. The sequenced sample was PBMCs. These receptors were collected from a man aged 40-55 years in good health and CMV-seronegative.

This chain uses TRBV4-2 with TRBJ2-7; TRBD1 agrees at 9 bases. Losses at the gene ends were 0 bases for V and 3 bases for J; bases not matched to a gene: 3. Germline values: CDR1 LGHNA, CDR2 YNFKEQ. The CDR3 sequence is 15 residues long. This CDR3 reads CASSQDPTGGYEQYF. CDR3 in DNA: TGTGCCAGCAGCCAAGATCCGACAGGGGGCTACGAGCAGTACTTC.

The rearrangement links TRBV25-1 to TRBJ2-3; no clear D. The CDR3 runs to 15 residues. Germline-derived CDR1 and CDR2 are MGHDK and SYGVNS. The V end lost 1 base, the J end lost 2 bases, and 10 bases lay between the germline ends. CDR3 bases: TGTGCCAGCAGTGAATTGCTGGCAGACACAGATACGCAGTATTTT. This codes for CASSELLADTDTQYF. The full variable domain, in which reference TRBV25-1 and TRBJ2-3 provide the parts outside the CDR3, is EADIYQTPRYLVIGTGKKITLECSQTMGHDKMYWYQQDPGMELHLIHYSYGVNSTEKGDLSSESTVSRIRTEHFPLTLESARPSHTSQYLCASSELLADTDTQYFGPGTRLTVL.

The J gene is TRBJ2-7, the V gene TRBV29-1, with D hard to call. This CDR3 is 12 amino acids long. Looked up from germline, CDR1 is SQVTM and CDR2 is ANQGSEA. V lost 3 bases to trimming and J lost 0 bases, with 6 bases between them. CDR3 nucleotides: TGCAGCGTTGAGGTCAGCTCCTACGAGCAGTACTTC. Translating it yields CSVEVSSYEQYF.

The DNA of the CDR3 is TGTGCCAGCAGCTTGGGCGGGAGTCCCTACGAGCAGTACTTC. Protein: CASSLGGSPYEQYF. The chain uses TRBV13 and TRBJ2-7; TRBD2 matches 7 bases. This CDR3 contains 14 residues. V trimming: 3 bases; J trimming: 2 bases; junction bases outside the gene matches: 4. Germline CDR1 PRHDT, CDR2 FYEKMQ (reference sequence).

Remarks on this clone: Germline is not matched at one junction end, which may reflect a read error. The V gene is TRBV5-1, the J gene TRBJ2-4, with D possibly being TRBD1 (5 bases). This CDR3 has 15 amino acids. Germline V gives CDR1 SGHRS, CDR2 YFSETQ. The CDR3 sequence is CASRLAGFTKNIQYF. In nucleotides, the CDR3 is TGCGCCAGCAGGTTGGCAGGGTTTACCAAAAACATTCAGTACTTC. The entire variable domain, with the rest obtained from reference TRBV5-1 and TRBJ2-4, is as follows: KAGVTQTPRYLIKTRGQQVTLSCSPISGHRSVSWYQQTPGQGLQFLFEYFSETQRNKGNFPGRFSGRQFSNSRSEMNVSTLELGDSALYLCASRLAGFTKNIQYFGAGTRLSVL.

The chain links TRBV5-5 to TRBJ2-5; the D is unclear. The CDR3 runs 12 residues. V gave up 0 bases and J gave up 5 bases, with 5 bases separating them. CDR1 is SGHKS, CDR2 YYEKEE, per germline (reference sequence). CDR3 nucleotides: TGTGCCAGCAGCTTGGCCGGGGAGACCCAGTACTTC. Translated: CASSLAGETQYF.

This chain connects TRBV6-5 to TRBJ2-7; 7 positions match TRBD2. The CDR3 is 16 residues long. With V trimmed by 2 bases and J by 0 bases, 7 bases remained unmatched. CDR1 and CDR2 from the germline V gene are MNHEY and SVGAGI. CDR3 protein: CASSYTVAGNSYEQYF. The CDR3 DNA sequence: TGTGCCAGCAGTTACACCGTAGCGGGTAACTCCTACGAGCAGTACTTC.

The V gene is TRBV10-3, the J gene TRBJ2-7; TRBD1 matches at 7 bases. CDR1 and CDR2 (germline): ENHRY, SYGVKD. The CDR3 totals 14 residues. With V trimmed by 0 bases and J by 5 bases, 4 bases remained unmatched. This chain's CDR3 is CAISESTGTDEQYF. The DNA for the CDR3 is TGTGCCATCAGTGAGTCGACGGGGACAGACGAGCAGTACTTC.